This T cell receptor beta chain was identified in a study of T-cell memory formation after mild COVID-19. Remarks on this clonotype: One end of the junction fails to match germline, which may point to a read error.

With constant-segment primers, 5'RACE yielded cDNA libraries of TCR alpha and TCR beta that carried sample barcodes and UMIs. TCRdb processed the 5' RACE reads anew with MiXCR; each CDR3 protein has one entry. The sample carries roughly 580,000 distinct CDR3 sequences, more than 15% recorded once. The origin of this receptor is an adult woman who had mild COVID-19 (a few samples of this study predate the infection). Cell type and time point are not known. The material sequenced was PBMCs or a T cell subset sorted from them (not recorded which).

DNA for the CDR3: TGTGCCAGCAGCCGGGGCACAGGGGGCTTTCGTTCCTTC. Amino acids: CASSRGTGGFRSF. The chain links TRBV12-3 or TRBV12-4 to TRBJ1-2; 9 nucleotides align to TRBD1. The CDR3 covers 13 residues.